Shown below are 22 T cell receptor beta chains from a single sample sequenced in a study of T cells in women clearing cervical HPV infection. Some clones are missing from TCRdb's copy, which holds only in-frame ones; the method was immunoSEQ multiplex PCR. The repertoire table contains about 34,000 clones. The source material was blood buffy coat. These receptors all stem from a woman aged 18 to 75 with a cervical HPV16 infection that either progressed to CIN3+ or cleared (not recorded which).

A remark on this clone: The read ends 3 residues shy of where the CDR3 ends; the end is completed using the germline J gene. The V call is TRBV7-6, the J call TRBJ2-1; 7 nucleotides agree with TRBD1. Trimming at V came to 5 bases and at J to 9 bases, leaving 10 bases not matched to a gene. The germline CDR1 and CDR2 sequences are SGHVS and FNYEAQ. This CDR3 has 14 residues. CDR3 sequence reads: CASSPPTGLTEQFF. CDR3 bases read: TGTGCCAGCAGCCCACCGACAGGGTTGACTGAG.

Comments on this clone: The CDR3 is cut off 3 residues early in the read; its end comes from the germline J gene. The chain couples TRBV20-1 to TRBJ1-5; TRBD1 matches at 9 bases. The CDR3 runs 15 residues. The germline V gene encodes CDR1 DFQATT and CDR2 SNEGSKA (reference sequence). The V segment lost 3 bases and the J segment 6 bases; nucleotides outside the gene matches: 9. This CDR3 reads CSARDFGTGLQPQHF. Incomplete CDR3 DNA: TGCAGTGCTAGGGACTTCGGGACAGGGCTTCAGCCC.

Measured by frequency, this clone is medium-sized. The CDR3 goes on 3 residues after the read ends, and that part is filled in from the germline J gene. V is TRBV19 and J is TRBJ2-2; 7 bases are shared with TRBD2. The V gene's germline CDR1 is LNHDA and CDR2 SQIVND (reference sequence). CDR3 length equals 13 residues. The V segment lost 7 bases and the J segment 6 bases; nucleotides outside the gene matches: 5. CDR3 DNA (partial): TGTGCCAGTACCCGGGACTATTCCGGGGAG. Its translation is CASTRDYSGE. The CDR3 in full is CASTRDYSGELFF.

On this clone itself: The CDR3 goes on 3 residues after the read ends, and that part is filled in from the germline J gene. The chain links TRBV23-1 to TRBJ1-2; tentatively, D is TRBD1 (6 bases). TRBV23-1 is recorded as an ORF, its role being uncertain. The CDR3 is made up of 13 amino acids. The sequenced CDR3 bases are TGCGCCAGCAGTCATACAGGGTCCTACGAC. Its translation is CASSHTGSYD. The CDR3, in full, reads CASSHTGSYDYTF.

Of note for this clone: Additional DNA sequences in this sample encode the identical CDR3. The CDR3 sequence: CASSGGRGAGDGYTF. Incomplete CDR3 DNA: TGCGCCAGCAGCGGCGGTCGGGGGGCGGGAGATGGC. The chain carries TRBV5-1 and TRBJ1-2, with a possible D match to TRBD1 (6 bases). Read coverage stops 3 residues before the CDR3 terminus; the germline J gene supplies the remainder. CDR1 and CDR2 (germline): SGHRS, YFSETQ. Trimming cost V 4 bases and J 6 bases, with 19 bases left between them. This CDR3 is built from 15 residues.

Notes on this clone: The CDR3 end falls 3 residues outside the read, so it is completed with the germline J gene. The chain joins TRBV4-1 to TRBJ1-6; 7 positions agree with TRBD1. Trimming at V came to 0 bases and at J to 8 bases, leaving 7 bases not matched to a gene. The CDR3 contains 16 residues. The germline V gene has CDR1 MGHRA and CDR2 YSYEKL. This CDR3 reads CASSQELTGTDSPLHF. CDR3 DNA, as far as it was read: TGCGCCAGCAGCCAAGAGTTGACAGGGACGGATTCACCC.

As regards this clone: Read coverage stops 3 residues before the CDR3 terminus; the germline J gene supplies the remainder. The V gene is TRBV18, the J gene TRBJ1-1; perhaps TRBD1 as D (5 bases). CDR3 length equals 17 residues. V lost 5 bases, J lost 0 bases, and 19 bases lay in between. Looked up from germline, CDR1 is KGHSH and CDR2 is LQKENI. The CDR3 protein is CASSMYRPLVMNTEAFF. The CDR3 DNA, read in part, is TGTGCCAGCTCAATGTACAGGCCTCTAGTCATGAACACTGAA. Based on the CDR3 plus reference TRBV18 and TRBJ1-1, the full variable domain is NAGVMQNPRHLVRRRGQEARLRCSPMKGHSHVYWYRQLPEEGLKFMVYLQKENIIDESGMPKERFSAEFPKEGPSILRIQQVVRGDSAAYFCASSMYRPLVMNTEAFFGQGTRLTVV.

In regard to this clone: The read gets to within 3 residues of the CDR3 end, and the germline J gene fills in the rest. The chain has TRBV19 and TRBJ2-3, with D perhaps matching TRBD1 (8 bases). CDR1 is LNHDA, CDR2 SQIVND, per germline (reference sequence). Trimming cost V 4 bases and J 4 bases, with 12 bases left between them. This CDR3 has 14 amino acids. CDR3 DNA, as far as it was read: TGTGCCAGTAGTAGGACAGGGAGGGCAGATACG. It codes for CASSRTGRADT. The CDR3, in full, reads CASSRTGRADTQYF.

About this clone: The read terminates 3 residues ahead of where the CDR3 ends, so the germline J gene completes it. This chain uses TRBV27 with TRBJ1-4; the match to TRBD1 covers 7 bases. V lost 2 bases and J lost 4; bases outside the gene matches: 7. Germline CDR1 MNHEY, CDR2 SMNVEV (reference sequence). The CDR3 extends over 16 amino acids. Partial CDR3 DNA: TGTGCCAGCAGTTTAAGACAGGGTGGGGGTAATGAAAAA. Translated, it gives CASSLRQGGGNEK. In full, the CDR3 reads CASSLRQGGGNEKLFF.

For this clone: The CDR3 end lies 3 residues beyond the end of the read and is filled in from the germline J gene. This chain uses TRBV19 with TRBJ1-1; 8 nucleotides match TRBD1. CDR3 length equals 13 residues. Trimming at V came to 9 bases and at J to 4 bases, leaving 7 bases not matched to a gene. The germline CDR1 and CDR2 sequences are LNHDA and SQIVND (reference sequence). CDR3 protein: CARGDRRITEAFF. The CDR3 bases that were read are TGTGCCAGGGGGGACAGGCGAATCACTGAA.

Regarding this clone: The CDR3 end lies 3 residues beyond the end of the read and is filled in from the germline J gene. This chain connects TRBV2 to TRBJ2-3, with TRBD2 matching over 8 bases. Germline V gene data show CDR1 as SNHLY and CDR2 as FYNNEI. The CDR3 is 13 amino acids. Trimming took 4 bases from V and 5 from J; bases not matched to a gene: 2. CDR3 DNA, as far as it was read: TGTGCCAGCAGTGCGGGGGGGAAAGATACG. Amino acid sequence: CASSAGGKDT. The full CDR3 protein is CASSAGGKDTQYF. Full variable domain (outside the CDR3, taken from reference TRBV2 and TRBJ2-3): EPEVTQTPSHQVTQMGQEVILRCVPISNHLYFYWYRQILGQKVEFLVSFYNNEISEKSEIFDDQFSVERPDGSNFTLKIRSTKLEDSAMYFCASSAGGKDTQYFGPGTRLTVL.

Regarding this clone: The read halts 3 residues ahead of the CDR3 end, with the missing end drawn from the germline J gene. The chain uses TRBV7-2 and TRBJ1-2; D gene ambiguous. From germline, CDR1 is SGHTA and CDR2 FQGNSA. The CDR3 consists of 13 residues. The part of the CDR3 DNA that was read is TGTGCCAGCAGCTTGGACTACACAGATACC. Residues: CASSLDYTDT. The full CDR3 protein reads CASSLDYTDTYTF.

As for this clone: With the read ending 3 residues before the CDR3 end, the germline J gene is used to fill in that end. This chain uses TRBV30 with TRBJ2-3; a possible D gene is TRBD2 (7 bases). From germline, CDR1 is GTSNPN and CDR2 SVGIG (reference sequence). Between the trimmed V and J ends, which lost 0 bases and 4 bases, there was a span of 8 bases. The length of the CDR3 is 13 residues. CDR3 DNA, as far as it was read: TGTGCCTGGAGTGTAGGGGGGGCAGATACG. This encodes CAWSVGGADT. The entire CDR3 reads CAWSVGGADTQYF.

As concerns this clone: The observed sequence ends 3 residues before the CDR3 terminus, with the missing tail filled in from the germline J gene. The chain employs TRBV7-8 and TRBJ1-3, with D perhaps TRBD1 (6 bases). The length of the CDR3 is 17 residues. In germline, CDR1 is SGHVS, CDR2 FQNEAQ. The V end was cut by 2 bases, the J end by 4 bases, with 18 bases between. The sequenced part of the CDR3 DNA is TGTGCCAGCAGCTTACAGACGAAACAGGGAAACGGAAACACC. Its protein product is CASSLQTKQGNGNT. The full CDR3 protein is CASSLQTKQGNGNTIYF.

Partial CDR3 DNA: TGCGCCAGCAGCCCGGGGGGTGGCAGGCAGCCTTTAAAA. This encodes CASSPGGGRQPLK. The full-length CDR3 reads as CASSPGGGRQPLKAFF. The chain joins TRBV5-1 to TRBJ1-1; a weak D match, TRBD1 (5 bases). From the germline J gene comes the end of the CDR3, since the read stops 3 residues before it. CDR1 is SGHRS and CDR2 is YFSETQ in the germline V gene. CDR3 length: 16 residues.

Comments on this clone: The read terminates 3 residues before the CDR3 end, so the remaining end is supplied by the germline J gene. The chain carries TRBV7-8 and TRBJ1-3, with 9 bases fitting TRBD1. The V gene end was trimmed by 5 bases and the J gene end by 2 bases; junction bases not matched to a gene: 13. The CDR3 runs 18 residues. Germline V gene lookup returns CDR1 SGHVS and CDR2 FQNEAQ. This chain's CDR3 is CASSRGQGRESAGNTIYF. The DNA read from the CDR3 is TGTGCCAGCAGCCGCGGACAGGGGAGGGAATCGGCTGGAAACACC.

Turning to this clone: The CDR3 is cut off 3 residues early in the read; its end comes from the germline J gene. The rearrangement links TRBV9 to TRBJ2-1; 8 bases match TRBD1. Germline CDR1 reads SGDLS; CDR2 reads YYNGEE. The CDR3 length is 15 residues. Trimming at V came to 4 bases and at J to 4 bases, leaving 7 bases not matched to a gene. CDR3 amino acids: CASSPTGQGYNEQFF. The DNA read from the CDR3 is TGTGCCAGCAGCCCCACCGGACAGGGATACAATGAG.

With respect to this clone: The read falls 3 residues short of the CDR3 end, and the missing part is taken from the germline J gene. The genes are TRBV2 and TRBJ2-2; 8 bases align to TRBD2. V gave up 8 bases and J gave up 2 bases; unmatched junction bases: 7. Per the germline V gene, CDR1 is SNHLY and CDR2 is FYNNEI. The CDR3 is 15 residues long. The chain's CDR3 is CASRREGTNTGELFF. The sequenced part of the CDR3 DNA is TGTGCCAGCCGACGGGAGGGGACAAACACCGGGGAG. Supplemented by reference TRBV2 and TRBJ2-2, the full variable domain reads EPEVTQTPSHQVTQMGQEVILRCVPISNHLYFYWYRQILGQKVEFLVSFYNNEISEKSEIFDDQFSVERPDGSNFTLKIRSTKLEDSAMYFCASRREGTNTGELFFGEGSRLTVL.

As for this clone: The read finishes 3 residues shy of the CDR3 end, and the germline J gene is used to complete it. V and J are TRBV20-1 and TRBJ2-5; 11 bases match TRBD2. V lost 5 bases, J lost 5 bases, and 10 bases stayed unmatched. The CDR3 is 15 residues long. Germline CDR1 DFQATT, CDR2 SNEGSKA (reference sequence). The CDR3 loop reads CSALDSGGARETQYF. The sequenced part of the CDR3 DNA is TGCAGTGCTCTAGATAGCGGGGGGGCCAGGGAGACC.

On this clone: The observed sequence ends 3 residues before the CDR3 terminus, with the missing tail filled in from the germline J gene. J is TRBJ2-5 and V is TRBV5-4; 7 positions agree with TRBD2. The CDR3 runs 14 residues. The V gene end was trimmed by 2 bases and the J gene end by 5 bases; junction bases not matched to a gene: 6. The germline gives CDR1 SGHNT, CDR2 YYREEE (reference sequence). The CDR3 sequence: CASSFLWEGETQYF. CDR3 bases read: TGTGCCAGCAGCTTCTTATGGGAGGGGGAGACC. Combining the CDR3 with reference TRBV5-4 and TRBJ2-5 gives the whole variable domain ETGVTQSPTHLIKTRGQQVTLRCSSQSGHNTVSWYQQALGQGPQFIFQYYREEENGRGNFPPRFSGLQFPNYSSELNVNALELDDSALYLCASSFLWEGETQYFGPGTRLLVL.

For this clone: The read comes to an end 3 residues before the CDR3 does, leaving the germline J gene to fill in the end. V is TRBV7-3 and J is TRBJ1-1; 7 nucleotides match TRBD1. V trimming: 5 bases; J trimming: 1 base; junction bases outside the gene matches: 7. The CDR3 loop spans 15 amino acids. The germline gives CDR1 SGHTA, CDR2 FQGTGA. CDR3 sequence: CASSPQGVTNTEAFF. Incomplete CDR3 DNA: TGTGCCAGCAGCCCCCAGGGGGTAACGAACACTGAA.

Concerning this clone itself: The read comes to an end 3 residues before the CDR3 does, leaving the germline J gene to fill in the end. The chain couples TRBV19 to TRBJ2-5; D is perhaps TRBD1 (6 bases). V lost 1 base and J 4 bases, leaving 16 bases between the germline ends. The CDR3 runs 16 residues. Germline-derived CDR1 and CDR2 are LNHDA and SQIVND (reference sequence). Partial CDR3 DNA: TGTGCCAGTAGTATAGCCAGGGGCAGTTTTGGAGAGACC. Encoded protein: CASSIARGSFGET. The CDR3 in its entirety is CASSIARGSFGETQYF. Filled out from reference TRBV19 and TRBJ2-5, the complete variable domain reads DGGITQSPKYLFRKEGQNVTLSCEQNLNHDAMYWYRQDPGQGLRLIYYSQIVNDFQKGDIAEGYSVSREKKESFPLTVTSAQKNPTAFYLCASSIARGSFGETQYFGPGTRLLVL.